This passage covers 28 T cell receptor beta chains from one sample sequenced in a study of cytomegalovirus exposure and HLA in healthy donors. The PCR contained 60 Vbeta and 13 Jbeta primers. Produced via immunoSEQ multiplex PCR; TCRdb's table is partial and in-frame only. The table records roughly 120,000 clones, about three quarters of them present only once. The sample was PBMCs. The receptors shown here come from a woman younger than 45 in good health and CMV-seronegative.

V gene TRBV5-5 combines with J gene TRBJ2-7; weak D call: TRBD2 (5 bases). There are 11 residues in the CDR3. Trimming took 4 bases from V and 4 from J, leaving 6 bases between them. CDR1 is SGHKS, CDR2 YYEKEE, per germline (reference sequence). CDR3 DNA sequence: TGTGCCAGCAGCGACTATTACGAGCAGTACTTC. Encoded protein: CASSDYYEQYF.

V and J are TRBV5-1 and TRBJ1-5, with D possibly TRBD1 on 5 matching bases. The V end lost 0 bases, the J end lost 6 bases, and 13 bases lay between the germline ends. Per the germline V gene, CDR1 is SGHRS and CDR2 is YFSETQ. This CDR3 has 15 amino acids. The CDR3 protein is CASSLGDPSVQPQHF. CDR3 DNA sequence: TGCGCCAGCAGCTTGGGGGACCCTAGCGTTCAGCCCCAGCATTTT.

The rearrangement joins TRBV7-3 to TRBJ2-2, with D uncertain. Germline assignment: CDR1 SGHTA and CDR2 FQGTGA. The CDR3 length is 16 residues. V was cut by 2 bases and J by 4 bases, with 14 bases left in between. In nucleotides, the CDR3 is TGTGCCAGCAGCTTATTTCGTACGGGTGTCACCGGGGAGCTGTTTTTT. It is translated as CASSLFRTGVTGELFF.

The gene calls are TRBV2 and TRBJ1-6, with 9 bases aligning to TRBD1. This CDR3 is built from 14 residues. Germline trimming cut 7 bases from V and 4 bases from J; bases unmatched to any gene: 2. Germline assignment: CDR1 SNHLY and CDR2 FYNNEI. In DNA, the CDR3 is TGTGCCAGCACCGACAGGGGGTATAATTCACCCCTCCACTTT. It yields the protein CASTDRGYNSPLHF.

V and J are TRBV10-1 and TRBJ2-1; TRBD1 matches at 9 bases. CDR1 and CDR2 (germline): WNHNN, SYGVQD (reference sequence). The CDR3 is made up of 14 amino acids. Losses at the gene ends were 2 bases for V and 6 bases for J; bases not matched to a gene: 2. This chain's CDR3 is CASSEPGQGNEQFF. CDR3 in DNA: TGCGCCAGCAGTGAGCCGGGACAGGGCAATGAGCAGTTCTTC.

The CDR3 protein is CASSYSDTQYF. The CDR3 DNA sequence: TGCGCCAGCAGTTACTCAGATACGCAGTATTTT. The chain uses TRBV10-1 and TRBJ2-3; D unresolved. The CDR3 runs to 11 residues. Trimming removed 5 bases from V and 4 bases from J, with 4 bases in between. CDR1 is WNHNN and CDR2 is SYGVQD in the germline V gene (reference sequence).

This clone appeared a few times. V and J are TRBV7-9 and TRBJ2-1, with 7 nucleotides matching TRBD1. Trimming took 6 bases from V and 5 from J; bases not matched to a gene: 10. Germline CDR1 and CDR2: SEHNR and FQNEAQ (reference sequence). The CDR3 extends over 15 amino acids. This CDR3 reads CASRRDSLIHNEQFF. CDR3 nucleotide sequence: TGTGCCAGCAGACGGGACAGCCTAATCCACAATGAGCAGTTCTTC.

The chain carries TRBV7-2 and TRBJ2-6; tentatively, D is TRBD1 (6 bases). The CDR3 extends over 17 amino acids. Germline CDR1 and CDR2: SGHTA and FQGNSA. Trimming took 3 bases from V and 1 from J, leaving 13 bases between them. CDR3 bases: TGTGCCAGCAGCTTTCCTTCCAGGGGTTCTGGGGCCAACGTCCTGACTTTC. Translating gives CASSFPSRGSGANVLTF.

This clone has just a few counts. V is TRBV23-1 and J is TRBJ1-2, with TRBD1 matching over 7 bases. TRBV23-1 is identified as an open reading frame with a role that is uncertain. The CDR3 totals 16 residues. V gave up 2 bases and J gave up 0 bases; unmatched junction bases: 6. As DNA, the CDR3 is TGCGCCAGCAGTCAACCAAGGGGGACAGCTAACTATGGCTACACCTTC. As protein: CASSQPRGTANYGYTF.

The V call is TRBV12-5, the J call TRBJ2-5; D is perhaps TRBD2 (6 bases). Germline V gives CDR1 LGHNT, CDR2 FRNRAP. V was shortened by 0 bases and J by 4 bases, with 12 bases between the two germline ends. CDR3 length equals 15 residues. CDR3: CASGLVGQGGETQYF. Here the CDR3 DNA reads TGTGCTAGTGGTTTGGTAGGCCAGGGAGGAGAGACCCAGTACTTC.

This chain connects TRBV19 to TRBJ2-7, with 9 positions matching TRBD1. CDR3 size: 14 residues. The ends lost 6 bases at V and 2 bases at J; junction bases unmatched: 5. From germline, CDR1 is LNHDA and CDR2 SQIVND (reference sequence). The CDR3 region has the DNA TGTGCCAGTAGGGAAGGACAGGGGCCCTACGAGCAGTACTTC. Its translation: CASREGQGPYEQYF. Full variable domain (outside the CDR3, taken from reference TRBV19 and TRBJ2-7): DGGITQSPKYLFRKEGQNVTLSCEQNLNHDAMYWYRQDPGQGLRLIYYSQIVNDFQKGDIAEGYSVSREKKESFPLTVTSAQKNPTAFYLCASREGQGPYEQYFGPGTRLTVT.

This clone was picked up one time. This chain joins TRBV5-5 and TRBJ2-1, with 8 nucleotides matching TRBD1. The CDR3 is 13 amino acids. The germline V gene has CDR1 SGHKS and CDR2 YYEKEE (reference sequence). V gave up 4 bases and J gave up 6 bases; unmatched junction bases: 3. The CDR3 DNA follows: TGTGCCAGCAGCCCGGGACAGGTCAATGAGCAGTTCTTC. As protein: CASSPGQVNEQFF.

CDR3 bases: TGTGCCAGCAGTGACAACACCCGGACAGGTCGGAATTCACCCCTCCACTTT. This gives the protein CASSDNTRTGRNSPLHF. V gene TRBV25-1 combines with J gene TRBJ1-6, with 7 bases aligning to TRBD1. CDR1 and CDR2 from the germline V gene are MGHDK and SYGVNS. With 3 bases clipped from V and 7 bases from J, the junction kept 12 bases outside the gene matches. This CDR3 has 17 amino acids.

The chain has TRBV11-3 and TRBJ1-3, with 7 bases that match TRBD1. CDR3 size: 14 residues. The V gene end was trimmed by 4 bases and the J gene end by 2 bases; junction bases not matched to a gene: 2. Germline loops: CDR1 SGHNT, CDR2 YENEEA. The CDR3 sequence: CASSSGQAGNTIYF. Written as DNA, the CDR3 is TGTGCCAGCAGCTCAGGACAGGCTGGAAACACCATATATTTT.

The chain has TRBV7-8 and TRBJ2-3; 7 bases fit TRBD2. The length of the CDR3 is 15 residues. V dropped 6 bases and J dropped 3; count of bases not matched to a gene: 9. The germline gives CDR1 SGHVS, CDR2 FQNEAQ. CDR3 coding DNA: TGTGCCAGCAGATTGGGACTACGGTTTACAGATACGCAGTATTTT. It codes for CASRLGLRFTDTQYF.

J is TRBJ2-1 and V is TRBV5-1, with a weak D call TRBD2 (6 bases). CDR3 length equals 14 residues. CDR1 SGHRS and CDR2 YFSETQ come from the germline V gene. V lost 2 bases to trimming and J lost 9 bases, with 15 bases between them. The CDR3 DNA reads as TGCGCCAGCAGCTTCCCCGGGACTCCCACTGAGCAGTTCTTC. This gives the protein CASSFPGTPTEQFF.

The V and J genes are TRBV6-6 and TRBJ1-4; 8 positions match TRBD1. V dropped 5 bases and J dropped 4; count of bases not matched to a gene: 6. The CDR3 loop spans 15 amino acids. Germline V lookup: CDR1 MNHNY, CDR2 SVGAGI (reference sequence). The CDR3, as DNA: TGTGCCAGCAGTACCTCGACAGGGGATAATGAAAAACTGTTTTTT. Amino acids: CASSTSTGDNEKLFF.

V usage is TRBV11-3 and J usage is TRBJ1-4, with 12 bases fitting TRBD1. With 5 bases clipped from V and 6 bases from J, the junction kept 4 bases outside the gene matches. CDR3 length: 15 residues. Germline V CDR1 and CDR2: SGHNT, YENEEA. DNA of the CDR3: TGTGCCAGCAGCAAGGGACAGGGGGCATATGAAAAACTGTTTTTT. Amino acid sequence: CASSKGQGAYEKLFF.

The genes are TRBV6-1 and TRBJ2-7, with 9 positions matching TRBD1. The germline gives CDR1 MNHNS, CDR2 SASEGT. The ends lost 10 bases at V and 3 bases at J; junction bases unmatched: 10. This CDR3 is built from 14 residues. CDR3 sequence (DNA): TGTGCCATCGCTAGAGGGGGACAGGGCTACGAGCAGTACTTC. Amino acid sequence: CAIARGGQGYEQYF.

V and J are TRBV9 and TRBJ2-5; a possible D gene is TRBD2 (6 bases). The CDR3 sequence is 15 residues long. V was clipped by 3 bases and J by 9 bases, with 21 bases between them. CDR1 is SGDLS and CDR2 is YYNGEE in the germline V gene. The CDR3 sequence is CASSAGLDRLSPQYF. The CDR3, as DNA: TGTGCCAGCAGCGCGGGACTGGATCGTCTCAGTCCCCAGTACTTC.

The rearrangement links TRBV6-1 to TRBJ1-2, with D tentatively TRBD1 (5 bases). This CDR3 is built from 12 residues. Germline lookup yields CDR1 MNHNS and CDR2 SASEGT. The ends were cut back, 3 bases at V and 4 bases at J, with 6 bases in the middle. Here the CDR3 DNA reads TGTGCCAGCAGTGACAGGGCCTATGGCTACACCTTC. It yields the protein CASSDRAYGYTF.

The chain links TRBV28 to TRBJ2-5; D is perhaps TRBD2 (6 bases). Germline V gene lookup returns CDR1 MDHEN and CDR2 SYDVKM. This CDR3 has 15 amino acids. V shed 7 bases and J shed 5 bases, with 20 bases lying between them. The CDR3 DNA reads TGTGCCAGCACCCGTCTTGGGGCAGGAGGGGAGACCCAGTACTTC. Its protein product is CASTRLGAGGETQYF.

This clone occurred a few times. The chain employs TRBV10-2 and TRBJ1-2; 9 bases map to TRBD1. Unmatched junction bases numbered 6, after V lost 8 bases and J lost 5 bases. Germline V gives CDR1 WSHSY, CDR2 SAAADI. The CDR3 is 13 amino acids. CDR3 sequence reads: CASFDRGSYGYTF. DNA of the CDR3: TGCGCCAGCTTTGACAGGGGGAGTTATGGCTACACCTTC.

This chain links TRBV11-1 with TRBJ2-1; 11 nucleotides match TRBD2. The germline V gene has CDR1 SGHAT and CDR2 FQDESV (reference sequence). After removal of 5 bases from V and 8 bases from J, the junction contained 8 bases not matched to a gene. The CDR3 runs 15 residues. The CDR3 DNA is TGTGCCAGCAGCACCCGACTAGCGGGATCGGATGAGCAGTTCTTC. It specifies CASSTRLAGSDEQFF.

The chain couples TRBV7-2 to TRBJ1-2; D perhaps matches TRBD1 (6 bases). In germline, CDR1 is SGHTA, CDR2 FQGNSA. V was clipped by 4 bases and J by 4 bases, with 7 bases between them. The CDR3 contains 12 residues. The CDR3 bases are TGTGCCAGCAGCTGGGACATCTATGGCTACACCTTC. This sequence encodes CASSWDIYGYTF.

The J gene is TRBJ1-5, the V gene TRBV15, with TRBD1 as a possible D gene (5 bases). V dropped 3 bases and J dropped 5 bases, with 14 bases sitting between them. The CDR3 spans 15 residues. Germline V gives CDR1 LNHNV, CDR2 YYDKDF (reference sequence). CDR3 in amino acids: CATSSLAGGDQPQHF. CDR3 DNA sequence: TGTGCCACCAGCAGTTTAGCCGGGGGGGATCAGCCCCAGCATTTT.

The chain carries TRBV5-4 and TRBJ2-5; no clear D gene. The CDR3 sequence is 15 residues long. Trimming took 3 bases from V and 4 from J, leaving 16 bases between them. Per the germline V gene, CDR1 is SGHNT and CDR2 is YYREEE (reference sequence). The CDR3, as DNA: TGTGCCAGCAGCTCGCAAATTGCCACTGGAGAGACCCAGTACTTC. It is translated as CASSSQIATGETQYF. The full variable domain, completed using reference TRBV5-4 and TRBJ2-5, is ETGVTQSPTHLIKTRGQQVTLRCSSQSGHNTVSWYQQALGQGPQFIFQYYREEENGRGNFPPRFSGLQFPNYSSELNVNALELDDSALYLCASSSQIATGETQYFGPGTRLLVL.

This clone was observed a handful of times. J is TRBJ1-3 and V is TRBV4-2; D unclear. Looked up from germline, CDR1 is LGHNA and CDR2 is YNFKEQ. CDR3 size: 16 residues. Trimming shortened V by 0 bases and J by 0 bases, and 9 bases separated the two germline ends. The CDR3 loop is CASSQEAGLSGNTIYF. In nucleotides, the CDR3 is TGTGCCAGCAGCCAAGAAGCGGGCCTCTCTGGAAACACCATATATTTT.